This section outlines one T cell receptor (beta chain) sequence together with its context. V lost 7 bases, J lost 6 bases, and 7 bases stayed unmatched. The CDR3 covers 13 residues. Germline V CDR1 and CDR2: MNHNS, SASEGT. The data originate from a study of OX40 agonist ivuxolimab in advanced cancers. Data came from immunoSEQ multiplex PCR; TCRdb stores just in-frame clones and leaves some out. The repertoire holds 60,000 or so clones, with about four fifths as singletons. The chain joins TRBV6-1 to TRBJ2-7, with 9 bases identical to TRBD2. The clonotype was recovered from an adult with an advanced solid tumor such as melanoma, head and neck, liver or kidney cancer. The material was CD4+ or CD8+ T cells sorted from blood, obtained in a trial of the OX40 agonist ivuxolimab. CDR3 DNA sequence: TGTGCCAGCACTGTTGAGCGGGGGGTCGAGCAGTACTTC. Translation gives CASTVERGVEQYF.